The clone carrying this T cell receptor beta chain came up once. This sample was included in a study of shared clonotypes between healthy human individuals. Naive CD8 cells, CD45RO-negative and positively selected for CCR7, excluded terminally differentiated effector memory CD45RA+ cells. Germline V gives CDR1 SEHNR, CDR2 FQNEAQ (reference sequence). The CDR3 runs to 15 residues. With V trimmed by 1 base and J by 4 bases, 5 bases remained unmatched. The protocol was immunoSEQ multiplex PCR, while the TCRdb copy is restricted to in-frame clones and leaves out a portion. The sample holds about 610,000 clones, about 96% seen once.

The chain combines TRBV7-9 with TRBJ2-5, with 8 bases that match TRBD2. Sample: naive CD8+ T cells sorted from blood. The source is a woman in her twenties or thirties in good health. The CDR3 DNA is TGTGCCAGCAGCTTAGTGGTCCTAGCGGGAGAGACCCAGTACTTC. The encoded protein is CASSLVVLAGETQYF.